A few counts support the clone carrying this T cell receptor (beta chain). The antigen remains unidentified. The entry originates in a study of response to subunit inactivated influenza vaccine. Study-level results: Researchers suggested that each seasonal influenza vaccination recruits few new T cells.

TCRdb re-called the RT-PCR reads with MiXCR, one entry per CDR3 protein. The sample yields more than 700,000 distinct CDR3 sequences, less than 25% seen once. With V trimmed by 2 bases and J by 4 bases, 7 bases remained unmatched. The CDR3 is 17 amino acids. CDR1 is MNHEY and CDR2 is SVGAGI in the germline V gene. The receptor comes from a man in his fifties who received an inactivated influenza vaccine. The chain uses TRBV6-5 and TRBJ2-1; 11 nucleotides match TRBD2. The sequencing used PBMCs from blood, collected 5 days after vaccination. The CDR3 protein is CASSYRGTSGKYNEQFF. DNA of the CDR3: TGTGCCAGCAGTTACCGCGGGACTAGCGGAAAATACAATGAGCAGTTCTTC.